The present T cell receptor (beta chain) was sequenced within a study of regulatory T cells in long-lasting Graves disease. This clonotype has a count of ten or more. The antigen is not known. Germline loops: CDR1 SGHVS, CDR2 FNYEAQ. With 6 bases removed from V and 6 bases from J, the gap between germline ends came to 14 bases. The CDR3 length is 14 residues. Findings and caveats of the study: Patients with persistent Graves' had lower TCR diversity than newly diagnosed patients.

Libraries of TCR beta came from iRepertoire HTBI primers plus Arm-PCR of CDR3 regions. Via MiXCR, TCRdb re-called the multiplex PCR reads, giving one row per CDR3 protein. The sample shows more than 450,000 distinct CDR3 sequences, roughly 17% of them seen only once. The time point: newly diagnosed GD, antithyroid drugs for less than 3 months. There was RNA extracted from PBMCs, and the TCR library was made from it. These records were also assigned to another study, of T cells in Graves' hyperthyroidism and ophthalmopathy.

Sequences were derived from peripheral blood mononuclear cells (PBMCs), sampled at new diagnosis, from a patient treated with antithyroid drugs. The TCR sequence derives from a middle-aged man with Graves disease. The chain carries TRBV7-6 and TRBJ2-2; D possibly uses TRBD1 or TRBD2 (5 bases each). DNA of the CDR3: TGTGCCAGCAGTTCCGGGACCAGACCCGGGGAGCTGTTTTTT. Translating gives CASSSGTRPGELFF.